Following are 26 T cell receptor beta chains from one sample sequenced in a study of blood T cell repertoires in COVID-19 (dated by TCRdb to about 2020). Library creation used the immunoSEQ multiplex PCR assay. TCRdb re-hosts the immuneACCESS table, in-frame sequences only. Its copies lack some clones; in the studies checked, an unresolved V gene accounts for under half of them, and the cause for the rest is not known. For this sample the table gives fewer than 100,000 clones, of which around 87% were detected only once. The ten largest make up 7% to 9% of the sample. The sequenced sample consisted of peripheral blood. These receptors originate from a human donor with acute or convalescent COVID-19. The donor label of this sample is uncertain.

This chain joins TRBV5-1 and TRBJ2-6; TRBD1 aligns across 7 bases. The CDR3 contains 20 residues. After removal of 3 bases from V and 0 bases from J, the junction contained 15 bases not matched to a gene. CDR1 and CDR2 from the germline V gene are SGHRS and YFSETQ. CDR3 residues: CASSSADRANRLSGANVLTF. The DNA for the CDR3 is TGCGCCAGCAGCTCCGCCGACAGGGCAAACCGTCTCTCTGGGGCCAACGTCCTGACTTTC.

The chain combines TRBV6-5 with TRBJ1-5; no firm D call. V was shortened by 0 bases and J by 6 bases, with 12 bases between the two germline ends. This CDR3 contains 15 residues. Germline CDR1 is MNHEY and CDR2 is SVGAGI. The CDR3 nucleotides read TGTGCCAGCAGTTACTCTGGCATCTCTGGTCAGCCCCAGCATTTT. It specifies CASSYSGISGQPQHF.

V and J are TRBV28 and TRBJ2-3; a possible D gene is TRBD1 (5 bases). V lost 7 bases and J lost 2, with 13 bases in between. This CDR3 comprises 14 residues. Per germline, CDR1 MDHEN and CDR2 SYDVKM. The CDR3 coding sequence is TGTGCCAGCACGACCCCAGGGATCACAGATACGCAGTATTTT. This encodes CASTTPGITDTQYF.

In nucleotides, the CDR3 is TGCAGTGCTAGAGATCTCTACGAGCAGTACTTC. Encoded protein: CSARDLYEQYF. The J gene is TRBJ2-7, the V gene TRBV20-1; D is ambiguous. Germline CDR1 reads DFQATT; CDR2 reads SNEGSKA (reference sequence). The V and J ends lost 0 bases and 3 bases respectively, with 3 bases between them. The CDR3 covers 11 residues.

The rearrangement links TRBV30 to TRBJ1-2, with 8 nucleotides matching TRBD1. Germline CDR1 is GTSNPN and CDR2 is SVGIG (reference sequence). The CDR3 has 16 amino acids. The trim removed 1 base at V and 3 bases at J, leaving 10 bases unmatched. This CDR3 reads CAWSGPQRQGYYGYTF. The CDR3 DNA sequence: TGTGCCTGGAGTGGCCCACAAAGACAGGGGTACTATGGCTACACCTTC.

The chain joins TRBV9 to TRBJ2-3; tentatively, D is TRBD1 (5 bases). Trimming removed 0 bases from V and 5 bases from J, with 13 bases in between. This CDR3 is built from 15 residues. In germline, CDR1 is SGDLS, CDR2 YYNGEE. The CDR3 DNA reads TGTGCCAGCAGCGTAGCTCGCCAGGGTAGAGATACGCAGTATTTT. This sequence encodes CASSVARQGRDTQYF.

The V call is TRBV5-1, the J call TRBJ2-5, with D tentatively TRBD2 (7 bases). The CDR3 runs to 15 residues. CDR1 SGHRS and CDR2 YFSETQ come from the germline V gene. V shed 2 bases and J shed 4 bases, with 15 bases lying between them. CDR3 residues: CASSFGGRPGETQYF. Here the CDR3 DNA reads TGCGCCAGCAGCTTCGGGGGGCGACCGGGAGAGACCCAGTACTTC.

The rearrangement links TRBV4-2 to TRBJ2-7; 8 nucleotides line up with TRBD2. V lost 3 bases, J lost 6 bases, and 10 bases stayed unmatched. Per the germline V gene, CDR1 is LGHNA and CDR2 is YNFKEQ. This CDR3 is built from 15 residues. CDR3 nucleotide sequence: TGTGCCAGCAGCCAGGTAGGGACTAGTCCCCTCGAGCAGTACTTC. Its protein product is CASSQVGTSPLEQYF.

This chain connects TRBV11-2 to TRBJ1-1, with 9 bases matching TRBD1. Germline assignment: CDR1 SGHAT and CDR2 FQNNGV. V lost 5 bases, J lost 10 bases, and 11 bases stayed unmatched. This CDR3 region has 14 residues. The CDR3 DNA follows: TGTGCCAGCAGCGCGGGACAGGGAAGAGTAGCAGCTTTCTTT. Amino acid sequence: CASSAGQGRVAAFF.

This clone was observed a single time. The genes are TRBV30 and TRBJ1-1; D gene unclear. The CDR3 covers 13 residues. Deletions cut 4 bases from V and 5 bases from J, with 14 bases between. Germline V gives CDR1 GTSNPN, CDR2 SVGIG (reference sequence). DNA of the CDR3: TGTGCCTGGACCCCCGGGTGGGTAACTGAAGCTTTCTTT. The encoded protein is CAWTPGWVTEAFF.

In this sample, this clone turned up once. This sequence joins TRBV4-1 and TRBJ2-6; possibly TRBD1 for D (5 bases). The germline CDR1 and CDR2 sequences are MGHRA and YSYEKL. This CDR3 is built from 16 residues. V was pared by 1 base and J by 2 bases, with 9 bases between. CDR3 loop: CASSQGQGPGANVLTF. The CDR3 DNA follows: TGCGCCAGCAGCCAAGGGCAGGGCCCTGGGGCCAACGTCCTGACTTTC.

This clone was seen a handful of times. The chain employs TRBV27 and TRBJ2-3; weak D call: TRBD1 (6 bases). The germline V and J ends were trimmed by 1 base and 2 bases, with 13 bases remaining between them. CDR1 is MNHEY, CDR2 SMNVEV, per germline (reference sequence). CDR3 length equals 16 residues. CDR3 in amino acids: CASSLYRDRYTDTQYF. The DNA for the CDR3 is TGTGCCAGCAGTTTATACAGGGACCGATACACAGATACGCAGTATTTT.

This chain joins TRBV27 and TRBJ1-6; TRBD1 agrees at 9 bases. Germline assignment: CDR1 MNHEY and CDR2 SMNVEV (reference sequence). Trimming removed 7 bases from V and 10 bases from J; junction bases left unmatched: 5. The CDR3 totals 13 residues. The CDR3 nucleotides read TGTGCCAGCACCGGGACAGGGCACTCACCCCTCCACTTT. Its translation: CASTGTGHSPLHF.

This chain links TRBV6-5 with TRBJ2-4, with a tentative D call TRBD2 (5 bases). The CDR3 totals 15 residues. Trimming removed 5 bases at V and 6 bases at J, with 17 bases between. CDR1 and CDR2 from the germline V gene are MNHEY and SVGAGI. For the CDR3, the DNA is TGTGCCAGCAGTCTTGGCCTCCCGGCGGGAAACATTCAGTACTTC. Amino acids: CASSLGLPAGNIQYF.

V is TRBV7-2 and J is TRBJ2-3; D unresolved. The germline V gene encodes CDR1 SGHTA and CDR2 FQGNSA. V was clipped by 3 bases and J by 2 bases, with 9 bases between them. The CDR3 is 14 residues long. The CDR3 sequence: CASSFNRNTDTQYF. In DNA, the CDR3 is TGTGCCAGCAGCTTTAACAGAAACACAGATACGCAGTATTTT.

This chain uses TRBV3-1 (or the pseudogene TRBV3-2) with TRBJ1-1; tentatively, D is TRBD1 (5 bases). The germline V gene encodes CDR1 LGHDT and CDR2 YNNKEL (reference sequence). The CDR3 is 15 amino acids. Between the trimmed V and J ends, which lost 2 bases and 6 bases, there was a span of 16 bases. Here the CDR3 DNA reads TGTGCCAGCAGCCAAACTCAATGGGGCTACGCTGAAGCTTTCTTT. This sequence encodes CASSQTQWGYAEAFF.

The chain carries TRBV7-9 and TRBJ1-4; D call uncertain. V lost 4 bases and J lost 5, with 14 bases in between. Germline CDR1 is SEHNR and CDR2 is FQNEAQ (reference sequence). The CDR3 has 15 amino acids. The CDR3 protein is CASSSTVGRNEKLFF. CDR3 bases: TGTGCCAGCAGCTCAACGGTGGGGAGAAATGAAAAACTGTTTTTT.

The chain's CDR3 is CASSIRAAVGMNTEAFF. The CDR3 DNA is TGTGCCAGTAGTATAAGGGCGGCAGTCGGGATGAACACTGAAGCTTTCTTT. The chain combines TRBV19 with TRBJ1-1; D unresolved. The V and J ends lost 2 bases and 0 bases respectively, with 16 bases between them. CDR1 is LNHDA, CDR2 SQIVND, per germline (reference sequence). The CDR3 length is 17 residues.

This sequence joins TRBV6-2 or TRBV6-3 and TRBJ1-5; D remains unclear. CDR1 and CDR2 (germline): MNHEY, SVGEGT. V was shortened by 4 bases and J by 0 bases, with 7 bases between the two germline ends. The CDR3 totals 14 residues. The CDR3 nucleotides read TGTGCCAGCAGTTTCCCAGATAGCAATCAGCCCCAGCATTTT. Residues: CASSFPDSNQPQHF.

The CDR3 is CAISDGRGGDEQFF. CDR3 sequence (DNA): TGTGCCATCAGTGATGGTCGGGGAGGCGATGAGCAGTTCTTC. This chain uses TRBV10-3 with TRBJ2-1; D is perhaps TRBD2 (6 bases). The V gene lost 3 bases and the J gene lost 8 bases, with 14 bases spanning the gap. Germline V CDR1 and CDR2: ENHRY, SYGVKD. The CDR3 is 14 residues long.

The rearrangement uses TRBV5-1 and TRBJ1-1; 9 nucleotides agree with TRBD1. V was clipped by 4 bases and J by 1 base; unmatched bases: 2. The length of the CDR3 is 14 residues. Germline V lookup: CDR1 SGHRS, CDR2 YFSETQ. The CDR3 reads CASSIQGANTEAFF. The CDR3 DNA sequence: TGCGCCAGCAGCATACAGGGGGCGAACACTGAAGCTTTCTTT.

The table lists this clone with a few counts. The V call is TRBV10-3, the J call TRBJ2-6; 8 bases agree with TRBD2. V was pared by 0 bases and J by 4 bases, with 11 bases of the junction left unmatched. The CDR3 spans 19 residues. CDR1 is ENHRY and CDR2 is SYGVKD in the germline V gene. CDR3 in DNA: TGTGCCATCAGTGAGTCGAGCGGGGGCCCAAAAACCGGGGCCAACGTCCTGACTTTC. This encodes CAISESSGGPKTGANVLTF.

The genes are TRBV5-1 and TRBJ1-2; TRBD1 might be the D (5 bases). Trimming left V 8 bases short and J 0 bases short, with 11 bases between. The germline V gene has CDR1 SGHRS and CDR2 YFSETQ. This CDR3 is built from 13 residues. The CDR3 DNA sequence: TGCGCCAGTGCGACAGCCGCTAACTATGGCTACACCTTC. Its protein is CASATAANYGYTF. Based on the CDR3 plus reference TRBV5-1 and TRBJ1-2, the full variable domain is KAGVTQTPRYLIKTRGQQVTLSCSPISGHRSVSWYQQTPGQGLQFLFEYFSETQRNKGNFPGRFSGRQFSNSRSEMNVSTLELGDSALYLCASATAANYGYTFGSGTRLTVV.

The chain combines TRBV4-3 with TRBJ1-2; TRBD1 matches 10 bases. The CDR3 spans 18 residues. The trim removed 1 base at V and 8 bases at J, leaving 16 bases unmatched. CDR1 is LGHNA, CDR2 YSLEER, per germline. The CDR3 coding sequence is TGCGCCAGCAGCCAAGGAGGGACAGGGGAGTGGATTGCGGGAGGCTACACCTTC. Amino acid sequence: CASSQGGTGEWIAGGYTF.

The rearrangement links TRBV7-2 to TRBJ2-2; 9 nucleotides align to TRBD2. From germline, CDR1 is SGHTA and CDR2 FQGNSA. This CDR3 comprises 16 residues. V lost 0 bases, J lost 2 bases, and 1 base stayed unmatched. The CDR3 nucleotides read TGTGCCAGCAGCTTAGCGGGACTAGCAAACACCGGGGAGCTGTTTTTT. Translation: CASSLAGLANTGELFF.

The V and J genes are TRBV19 and TRBJ1-5; 7 nucleotides match TRBD1. The CDR3 length is 16 residues. V was clipped by 4 bases and J by 4 bases; unmatched bases: 10. Germline CDR1 is LNHDA and CDR2 is SQIVND (reference sequence). This CDR3 is CASSTHAGTANQPQHF. As DNA, the CDR3 is TGTGCCAGTAGTACCCACGCCGGGACAGCTAATCAGCCCCAGCATTTT.